This TCR beta chain stems from a study of T cells in Graves' hyperthyroidism and ophthalmopathy. The cohort's ophthalmopathy patients, a group with duration under 3 months, had a Clinical Activity Score of at least 3 and a NOSPECS grade of at least 4. Trimming took 6 bases from V and 8 from J, leaving 14 bases between them. Germline V lookup: CDR1 MNHNS, CDR2 SASEGT. The CDR3 loop spans 13 amino acids. TCR beta CDR3 regions were amplified from RNA. Initially, a first-round RT-PCR of the TCR CDR3 employed the HTBI primer set. TCRdb re-derived calls from the multiplex PCR reads in MiXCR, one entry per CDR3 protein. The sample has 500,000 or so distinct CDR3 sequences, 15% to 20% seen once.

The TCR sequence derives from a woman younger than 35 with Graves' ophthalmopathy. The sequenced sample consisted of blood. This chain connects TRBV6-1 to TRBJ1-5; D gene uncertain. CDR3 DNA: TGTGCCAGCAGCCCGCGAAGGTGGGAGCCCCAGCATTTT. Residues: CASSPRRWEPQHF.